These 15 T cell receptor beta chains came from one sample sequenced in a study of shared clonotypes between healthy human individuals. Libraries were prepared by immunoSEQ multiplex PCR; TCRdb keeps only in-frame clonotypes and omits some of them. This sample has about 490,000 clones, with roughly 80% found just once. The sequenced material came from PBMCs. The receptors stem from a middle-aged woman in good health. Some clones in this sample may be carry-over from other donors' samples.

The CDR3 nucleotides are TGTGCCAGCAGCTCCGGACCGGTACAAGAGACCCAGTACTTC. Translating gives CASSSGPVQETQYF. The rearrangement uses TRBV7-2 and TRBJ2-5; D is ambiguous. V shed 4 bases and J shed 2 bases, with 11 bases lying between them. Germline CDR1 and CDR2: SGHTA and FQGNSA. This CDR3 contains 14 residues.

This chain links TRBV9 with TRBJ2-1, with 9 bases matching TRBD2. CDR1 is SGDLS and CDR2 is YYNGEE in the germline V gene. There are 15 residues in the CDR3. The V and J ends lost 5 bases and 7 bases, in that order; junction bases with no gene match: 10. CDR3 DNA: TGTGCCAGCAGGAATCAGCGGGAGGCTCCGAATGAGCAGTTCTTC. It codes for CASRNQREAPNEQFF. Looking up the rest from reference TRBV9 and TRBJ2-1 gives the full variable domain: DSGVTQTPKHLITATGQRVTLRCSPRSGDLSVYWYQQSLDQGLQFLIQYYNGEERAKGNILERFSAQQFPDLHSELNLSSLELGDSALYFCASRNQREAPNEQFFGPGTRLTVL.

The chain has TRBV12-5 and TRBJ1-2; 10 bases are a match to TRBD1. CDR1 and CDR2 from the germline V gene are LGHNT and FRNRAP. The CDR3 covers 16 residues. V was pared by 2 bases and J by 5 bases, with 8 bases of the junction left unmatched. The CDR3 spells CASGLRTGGLAYGYTF. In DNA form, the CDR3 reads TGTGCTAGTGGTTTGAGGACAGGGGGTCTCGCTTATGGCTACACCTTC. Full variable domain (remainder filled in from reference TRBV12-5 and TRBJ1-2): DARVTQTPRHKVTEMGQEVTMRCQPILGHNTVFWYRQTMMQGLELLAYFRNRAPLDDSGMPKDRFSAEMPDATLATLKIQPSEPRDSAVYFCASGLRTGGLAYGYTFGSGTRLTVV.

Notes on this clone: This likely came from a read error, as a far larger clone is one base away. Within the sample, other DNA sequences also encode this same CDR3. CDR3: CASSNSYEQYF. The DNA for the CDR3 is TGTGCCAGCAGCAACTCCTACGAACAGTACTTC. This chain joins TRBV2 and TRBJ2-7; no clear D gene. Germline lookup yields CDR1 SNHLY and CDR2 FYNNEI. The CDR3 spans 11 residues.

CDR3 sequence (DNA): TGTGCCAGCAGCTCCGATCGACTAGCGGGGGGCTACGAGCAGTACTTC. Translated: CASSSDRLAGGYEQYF. The rearrangement joins TRBV7-9 to TRBJ2-7, with 13 bases fitting TRBD2. The CDR3 extends over 16 amino acids. J was trimmed by 3 bases and V by 4 bases; bases with no gene match: 6. Germline CDR1 and CDR2: SEHNR and FQNEAQ (reference sequence). The full variable domain, completed using reference TRBV7-9 and TRBJ2-7, is DTGVSQNPRHKITKRGQNVTFRCDPISEHNRLYWYRQTLGQGPEFLTYFQNEAQLEKSRLLSDRFSAERPKGSFSTLEIQRTEQGDSAMYLCASSSDRLAGGYEQYFGPGTRLTVT.

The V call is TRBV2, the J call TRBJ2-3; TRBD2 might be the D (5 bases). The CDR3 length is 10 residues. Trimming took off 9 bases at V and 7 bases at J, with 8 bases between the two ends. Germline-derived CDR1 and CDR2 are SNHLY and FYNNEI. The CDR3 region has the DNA TGTGCCAGTACGGACTATACGCAGTATTTT. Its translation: CASTDYTQYF. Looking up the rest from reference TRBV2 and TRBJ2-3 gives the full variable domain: EPEVTQTPSHQVTQMGQEVILRCVPISNHLYFYWYRQILGQKVEFLVSFYNNEISEKSEIFDDQFSVERPDGSNFTLKIRSTKLEDSAMYFCASTDYTQYFGPGTRLTVL.

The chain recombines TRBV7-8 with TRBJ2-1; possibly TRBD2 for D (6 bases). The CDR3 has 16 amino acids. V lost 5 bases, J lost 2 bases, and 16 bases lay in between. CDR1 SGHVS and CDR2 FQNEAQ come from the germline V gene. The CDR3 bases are TGTGCCAGCAGCCCAAGCGGGCCTGGAACCTACAATGAGCAGTTCTTC. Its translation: CASSPSGPGTYNEQFF. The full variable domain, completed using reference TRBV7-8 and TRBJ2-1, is GAGVSQSPRYKVAKRGQDVALRCDPISGHVSLFWYQQALGQGPEFLTYFQNEAQLDKSGLPSDRFFAERPEGSVSTLKIQRTQQEDSAVYLCASSPSGPGTYNEQFFGPGTRLTVL.

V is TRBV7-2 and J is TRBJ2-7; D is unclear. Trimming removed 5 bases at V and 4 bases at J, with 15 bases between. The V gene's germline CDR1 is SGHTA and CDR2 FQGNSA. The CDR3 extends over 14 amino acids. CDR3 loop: CASSQRLVSYEQYF. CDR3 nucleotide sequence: TGTGCCAGCAGCCAGAGGCTAGTATCATACGAGCAGTACTTC.

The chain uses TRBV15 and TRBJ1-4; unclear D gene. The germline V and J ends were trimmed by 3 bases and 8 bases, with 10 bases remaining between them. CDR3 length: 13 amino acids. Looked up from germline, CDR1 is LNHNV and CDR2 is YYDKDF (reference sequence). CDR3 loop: CATSRQAREKLFF. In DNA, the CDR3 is TGTGCCACCAGCAGGCAGGCTCGGGAAAAACTGTTTTTT.

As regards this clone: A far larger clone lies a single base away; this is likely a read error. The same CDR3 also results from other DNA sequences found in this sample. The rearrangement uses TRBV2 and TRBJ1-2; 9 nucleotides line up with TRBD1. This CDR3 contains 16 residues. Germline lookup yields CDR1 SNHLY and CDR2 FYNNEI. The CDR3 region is CASSEGTGVRVDGYTF. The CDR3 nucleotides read TGTGCCAGCAGTGAAGGGACAGGGGTTCGGGTGGATGGCTACACATTC.

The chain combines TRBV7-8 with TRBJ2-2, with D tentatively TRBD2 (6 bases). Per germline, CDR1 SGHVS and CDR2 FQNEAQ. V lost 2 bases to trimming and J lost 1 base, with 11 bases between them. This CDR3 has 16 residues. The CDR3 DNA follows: TGTGCCAGCAGCTTATATGCGGGGAGGAACACCGGGGAGCTGTTTTTT. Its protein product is CASSLYAGRNTGELFF.

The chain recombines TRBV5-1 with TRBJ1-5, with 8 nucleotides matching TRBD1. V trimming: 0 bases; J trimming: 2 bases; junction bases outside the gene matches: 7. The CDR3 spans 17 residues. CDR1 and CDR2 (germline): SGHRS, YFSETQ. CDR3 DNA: TGCGCCAGCAGCTTGGGTCCTTCGGGACAGGGCAATCAGCCCCAGCATTTT. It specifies CASSLGPSGQGNQPQHF.

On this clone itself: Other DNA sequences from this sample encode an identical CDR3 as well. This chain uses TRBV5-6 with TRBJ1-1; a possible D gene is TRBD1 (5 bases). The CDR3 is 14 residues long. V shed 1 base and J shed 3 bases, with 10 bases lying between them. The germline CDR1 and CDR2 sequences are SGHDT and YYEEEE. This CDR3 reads CASSLRGRYTEAFF. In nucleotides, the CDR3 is TGTGCCAGCAGCTTGCGGGGACGGTACACTGAAGCTTTCTTT.

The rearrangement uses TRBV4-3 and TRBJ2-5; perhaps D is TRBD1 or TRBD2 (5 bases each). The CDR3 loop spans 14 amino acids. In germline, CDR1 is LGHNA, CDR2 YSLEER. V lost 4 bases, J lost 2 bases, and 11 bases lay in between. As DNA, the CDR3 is TGCGCCAGCAGCCTGGGGTGGGGGCAAGAGACCCAGTACTTC. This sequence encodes CASSLGWGQETQYF.

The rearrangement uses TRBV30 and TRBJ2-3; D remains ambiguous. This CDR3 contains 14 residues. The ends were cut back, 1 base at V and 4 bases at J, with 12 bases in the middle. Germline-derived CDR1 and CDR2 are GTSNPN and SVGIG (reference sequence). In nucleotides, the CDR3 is TGTGCCTGGAGTGAAGGGATTCTGCCAGATACGCAGTATTTT. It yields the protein CAWSEGILPDTQYF.